These 22 T cell receptor beta chains were all obtained from the same sample, sequenced in a study of cytomegalovirus exposure and HLA in healthy donors. PCR involved 60 Vbeta and 13 Jbeta primers. Assay used: immunoSEQ multiplex PCR; TCRdb lists only in-frame clones, some missing. In the table there are some 120,000 clones, 60% to 75% of which are singletons. What was sequenced was PBMCs. These receptors were taken from a woman aged 40-49 years in good health and CMV-seropositive.

This clone showed up just a few times. The CDR3 coding sequence is TGTGCCAGCAGCTTAGCGGGGGACAGGGGATGGGAGACCCAGTACTTC. Protein: CASSLAGDRGWETQYF. The V and J genes are TRBV7-9 and TRBJ2-5; 10 bases match TRBD1. Germline lookup yields CDR1 SEHNR and CDR2 FQNEAQ (reference sequence). The ends lost 0 bases at V and 5 bases at J; junction bases unmatched: 6. This CDR3 is built from 16 residues.

V and J are TRBV7-2 and TRBJ2-5; tentatively, D is TRBD2 (7 bases). Trimming removed 5 bases from V and 4 bases from J, with 17 bases in between. Germline V gene lookup returns CDR1 SGHTA and CDR2 FQGNSA. The CDR3 loop spans 15 amino acids. CDR3 residues: CASSLGGGILETQYF. The DNA of the CDR3 is TGTGCCAGCAGCCTAGGGGGAGGGATACTAGAGACCCAGTACTTC.

J is TRBJ2-7 and V is TRBV27; D is unclear. This CDR3 comprises 15 residues. Deletions cut 6 bases from V and 5 bases from J, with 20 bases between. Germline CDR1 is MNHEY and CDR2 is SMNVEV (reference sequence). CDR3 sequence reads: CASRSSANSPHEQYF. The CDR3 bases are TGTGCCAGCAGATCCTCCGCCAACTCCCCCCACGAGCAGTACTTC.

The V gene is TRBV6-1, the J gene TRBJ2-5; 9 nucleotides align to TRBD2. This CDR3 has 14 residues. With 3 bases clipped from V and 8 bases from J, the junction kept 7 bases outside the gene matches. Per the germline V gene, CDR1 is MNHNS and CDR2 is SASEGT. DNA for the CDR3: TGTGCCAGCAGTGAGGGCGGGGGGGTTGGCACCCAGTACTTC. As protein: CASSEGGGVGTQYF.

This sequence joins TRBV2 and TRBJ2-1; TRBD1 aligns across 7 bases. The J segment lost 0 bases and the V segment lost 4 bases, leaving 9 bases of the junction unmatched. The CDR3 is made up of 17 amino acids. Looked up from germline, CDR1 is SNHLY and CDR2 is FYNNEI. This CDR3 reads CASSGRTGDSSYNEQFF. The CDR3 DNA sequence: TGTGCCAGCAGTGGGCGGACAGGTGATTCCTCCTACAATGAGCAGTTCTTC.

This chain joins TRBV7-9 and TRBJ2-1; 13 bases align to TRBD2. The trim removed 5 bases at V and 5 bases at J, leaving 9 bases unmatched. CDR3 length: 17 residues. Germline loops: CDR1 SEHNR, CDR2 FQNEAQ (reference sequence). The CDR3 spells CASSQGLAGALDNEQFF. CDR3 DNA: TGTGCCAGCAGCCAAGGACTAGCGGGAGCTCTTGACAATGAGCAGTTCTTC. The whole variable domain, remainder taken from reference TRBV7-9 and TRBJ2-1, is DTGVSQNPRHKITKRGQNVTFRCDPISEHNRLYWYRQTLGQGPEFLTYFQNEAQLEKSRLLSDRFSAERPKGSFSTLEIQRTEQGDSAMYLCASSQGLAGALDNEQFFGPGTRLTVL.

The rearrangement joins TRBV27 to TRBJ1-5; TRBD1 is a possible D gene (6 bases). CDR1 is MNHEY, CDR2 SMNVEV, per germline (reference sequence). Between the trimmed V and J ends, which lost 2 bases and 4 bases, there was a span of 12 bases. CDR3 size: 15 residues. The CDR3 loop is CASSLGGAGNQPQHF. The CDR3 region has the DNA TGTGCCAGCAGTTTAGGGGGGGCAGGAAATCAGCCCCAGCATTTT.

CDR3 protein: CASFVRLAASSYEQYF. The CDR3 DNA sequence: TGTGCCAGCTTCGTCAGACTAGCGGCCAGCTCCTACGAGCAGTACTTC. This rearrangement joins TRBV6-6 to TRBJ2-7, with 9 nucleotides matching TRBD2. The ends lost 8 bases at V and 0 bases at J; junction bases unmatched: 11. Germline V gene sequence: CDR1 MNHNY, CDR2 SVGAGI (reference sequence). The CDR3 loop spans 16 amino acids.

V is TRBV7-9 and J is TRBJ2-1; 7 bases agree with TRBD1. Germline assignment: CDR1 SEHNR and CDR2 FQNEAQ (reference sequence). The ends lost 4 bases at V and 1 base at J; junction bases unmatched: 7. CDR3 length equals 16 residues. The CDR3 coding sequence is TGTGCCAGCAGCTACACCCACAGGGGATCCTACAATGAGCAGTTCTTC. This encodes CASSYTHRGSYNEQFF.

This chain connects TRBV10-3 to TRBJ2-6; TRBD1 matches 9 bases. J gave up 0 bases and V 9 bases, and 21 bases lay outside the gene matches. The CDR3 consists of 21 residues. Looked up from germline, CDR1 is ENHRY and CDR2 is SYGVKD. The CDR3 reads CAITPTFHETGGTSGANVLTF. The CDR3 DNA is TGTGCCATAACGCCTACCTTTCATGAGACAGGGGGAACCTCTGGGGCCAACGTCCTGACTTTC.

The V gene is TRBV4-3, the J gene TRBJ2-7; possibly TRBD1 for D (5 bases). CDR3 length: 14 residues. CDR1 and CDR2 (germline): LGHNA, YSLEER. V was trimmed by 0 bases and J by 3 bases, leaving 9 bases between them. CDR3 protein: CASSQDRVSYEQYF. For the CDR3, the DNA is TGCGCCAGCAGCCAAGACAGGGTCAGCTACGAGCAGTACTTC.

CDR3 coding DNA: TGTGCCAGCAGTTACTCACGCGGGAACACTGAAGCTTTCTTT. Amino acids: CASSYSRGNTEAFF. The chain combines TRBV6-5 with TRBJ1-1; D call uncertain. Germline V gene sequence: CDR1 MNHEY, CDR2 SVGAGI. V dropped 0 bases and J dropped 1 base, with 6 bases sitting between them. This CDR3 spans 14 amino acids.

This clone was detected once. The V call is TRBV6-4, the J call TRBJ2-1; 7 nucleotides match TRBD1. The CDR3 runs 15 residues. Germline V gene lookup returns CDR1 MRHNA and CDR2 SNTAGT. V lost 0 bases and J lost 6; bases outside the gene matches: 5. The CDR3 protein is CASSDSYRGGNEQFF. The DNA for the CDR3 is TGTGCCAGCAGTGACTCGTACAGGGGTGGCAATGAGCAGTTCTTC.

This chain connects TRBV5-8 to TRBJ2-6; D perhaps matches TRBD1 (5 bases). Trimming pared 0 bases from V and 0 bases from J, leaving 10 bases between. Germline V lookup: CDR1 SGHTS, CDR2 YDEGEE. The CDR3 covers 17 residues. In DNA form, the CDR3 reads TGTGCCAGCAGCTTGGAGGGGCGAAGCTCTGGGGCCAACGTCCTGACTTTC. This sequence encodes CASSLEGRSSGANVLTF. The full variable domain, in which reference TRBV5-8 and TRBJ2-6 provide the parts outside the CDR3, is EAGVTQSPTHLIKTRGQQATLRCSPISGHTSVYWYQQALGLGLQFLLWYDEGEERNRGNFPPRFSGRQFPNYSSELNVNALELEDSALYLCASSLEGRSSGANVLTFGAGSRLTVL.

This chain connects TRBV25-1 to TRBJ2-2, with TRBD1 identical over 9 bases. Trimming at V came to 4 bases and at J to 6 bases, leaving 3 bases not matched to a gene. The CDR3 totals 14 residues. Germline V gene data show CDR1 as MGHDK and CDR2 as SYGVNS. The CDR3 region is CASSGRQGAGELFF. CDR3 sequence (DNA): TGTGCCAGCAGTGGCCGACAGGGGGCCGGGGAGCTGTTTTTT.

The rearrangement joins TRBV4-3 to TRBJ2-1, with 12 positions matching TRBD2. Germline loops: CDR1 LGHNA, CDR2 YSLEER. The CDR3 length is 15 residues. The junction had 1 base not matched to a gene; V was cut back by 4 bases and J by 3 bases. CDR3 nucleotides: TGCGCCAGCAGCCGACTAGCGGGAGACTACAATGAGCAGTTCTTC. Protein: CASSRLAGDYNEQFF.

Comments on this clone: Other nucleotide sequences in the sample specify the same CDR3. This sequence joins TRBV5-1 and TRBJ2-5; TRBD2 aligns across 10 bases. This CDR3 has 14 amino acids. V gave up 2 bases and J gave up 2 bases; unmatched junction bases: 0. Germline assignment: CDR1 SGHRS and CDR2 YFSETQ. The CDR3 DNA reads as TGCGCCAGCAGCTTAGCGGGAGGGCAAGAGACCCAGTACTTC. Its protein product is CASSLAGGQETQYF. Full variable domain (outside the CDR3, taken from reference TRBV5-1 and TRBJ2-5): KAGVTQTPRYLIKTRGQQVTLSCSPISGHRSVSWYQQTPGQGLQFLFEYFSETQRNKGNFPGRFSGRQFSNSRSEMNVSTLELGDSALYLCASSLAGGQETQYFGPGTRLLVL.

The chain links TRBV6-6 to TRBJ1-5; a possible D gene is TRBD1 (5 bases). The CDR3 has 15 amino acids. Germline CDR1 MNHNY, CDR2 SVGAGI (reference sequence). With 0 bases removed from V and 6 bases from J, the gap between germline ends came to 12 bases. The CDR3 DNA reads as TGTGCCAGCAGTTACTCAGGGGAAGTCGGTCAGCCCCAGCATTTT. This translates into CASSYSGEVGQPQHF.

The chain employs TRBV7-2 and TRBJ1-1, with unresolved D. Per the germline V gene, CDR1 is SGHTA and CDR2 is FQGNSA. V lost 3 bases and J lost 4, with 9 bases in between. This CDR3 comprises 13 residues. CDR3 sequence reads: CASSFWGGTEAFF. The CDR3 coding sequence is TGTGCCAGCAGCTTCTGGGGAGGCACTGAAGCTTTCTTT.

This chain uses TRBV9 with TRBJ2-7; no reliable D call. The CDR3 has 13 amino acids. Germline CDR1 reads SGDLS; CDR2 reads YYNGEE. Trimming left V 0 bases short and J 5 bases short, with 9 bases between. CDR3 bases: TGTGCCAGCAGCGTAGCAGGTCTCCACGAGCAGTACTTC. It yields the protein CASSVAGLHEQYF.

V gene TRBV19 combines with J gene TRBJ2-3; 9 nucleotides align to TRBD2. In germline, CDR1 is LNHDA, CDR2 SQIVND (reference sequence). CDR3 size: 15 residues. J lost 4 bases, V lost 4 bases, and 6 bases had no gene match. This CDR3 reads CASSSSGSRSDTQYF. CDR3 in DNA: TGTGCCAGTAGTAGTAGCGGGAGTAGGTCAGATACGCAGTATTTT. The full variable domain, its missing parts supplied by reference TRBV19 and TRBJ2-3, is DGGITQSPKYLFRKEGQNVTLSCEQNLNHDAMYWYRQDPGQGLRLIYYSQIVNDFQKGDIAEGYSVSREKKESFPLTVTSAQKNPTAFYLCASSSSGSRSDTQYFGPGTRLTVL.

The genes are TRBV28 and TRBJ2-5; 11 nucleotides match TRBD2. V lost 3 bases, J lost 4 bases, and 7 bases stayed unmatched. In germline, CDR1 is MDHEN, CDR2 SYDVKM. The CDR3 has 16 residues. The CDR3 region has the DNA TGTGCCAGCAGTTTTTTTACTAGCGGGAGTCGAGAGACCCAGTACTTC. As protein: CASSFFTSGSRETQYF.